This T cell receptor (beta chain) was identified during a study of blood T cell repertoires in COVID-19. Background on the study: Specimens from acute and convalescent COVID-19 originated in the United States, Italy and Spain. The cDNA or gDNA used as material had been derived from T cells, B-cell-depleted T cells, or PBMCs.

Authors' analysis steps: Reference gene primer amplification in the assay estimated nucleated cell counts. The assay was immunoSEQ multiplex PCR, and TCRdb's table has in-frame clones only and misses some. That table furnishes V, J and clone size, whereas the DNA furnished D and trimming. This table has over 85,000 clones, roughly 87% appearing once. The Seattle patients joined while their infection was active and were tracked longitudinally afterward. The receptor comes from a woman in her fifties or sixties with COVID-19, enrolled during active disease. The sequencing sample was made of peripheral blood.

This CDR3 reads CASSETVGSYEQYF. CDR3 in DNA: TGTGCCAGCAGTGAAACTGTCGGCTCCTACGAGCAGTACTTC. This chain joins TRBV2 and TRBJ2-7; D unclear. The germline CDR1 and CDR2 sequences are SNHLY and FYNNEI. This CDR3 contains 14 residues. V was pared by 2 bases and J by 0 bases, with 8 bases between.